This T cell receptor (beta chain) was sequenced in a study of CD8+ T cells in alopecia areata. In the study overall: Each day, treated patients took oral tofacitinib twice, at 5 to 10 mg per dose.

Points on this clone: The antigen is undetermined.

Documented treatment: oral pan-JAK inhibitor, 5-10 mg twice daily. V was pared by 6 bases and J by 0 bases, with 3 bases of the junction left unmatched. This CDR3 is built from 13 residues. The germline gives CDR1 SQVTM, CDR2 ANQGSEA. Extraction of RNA preceded its reverse transcription into cDNA, which served as the sequencing template. TCRdb's table, derived via immunoSEQ multiplex PCR, lists solely in-frame clones and lacks some. The data contain approximately 200,000 clones, roughly 60% of them seen just once; the ten biggest clones take up about 5.5%. Study-wide results and caveats: A large proportion of expanded lesional clones were detected persisting in scalp and blood during tofacitinib.

The TCR originated in a human donor with alopecia areata. The chain carries TRBV29-1 and TRBJ1-1; 8 positions match TRBD1. Sequences were derived from CD4+ T cells sorted from blood, sampled at week 24, from a patient treated with tofacitinib. The CDR3 here is CSVGQALNTEAFF. DNA for the CDR3: TGCAGCGTGGGACAGGCCCTGAACACTGAAGCTTTCTTT.